The source of this T cell receptor beta chain is a study of T cells after yellow fever vaccination. On the study more broadly: SMART-Seq v4 Ultra Low Input served to prepare low-cell-number fractions. Study conclusions and caveats: FACS-sorted repertoires could harbor abundant contaminating bulk-population clonotypes. Most clones from primary vaccination were detected again post-booster (just under 97% CD4, about 85% CD8). Some clonotypes, a small share, were shared between CD4 and CD8 compartments.

The CDR3 covers 14 residues. Germline-derived CDR1 and CDR2 are SGHRS and YFSETQ. The V end lost 3 bases, the J end lost 0 bases, and 10 bases lay between the germline ends. This clonotype was seen at least ten times. Its antigen remains unidentified. One entry per CDR3 protein results from TCRdb running MiXCR on the 5' RACE reads. Of 400,000 or so distinct CDR3 sequences in the sample, 6.2% are singletons; the top ten hold 15%. This receptor was obtained from a man younger than 40 who received the YFV17D yellow fever vaccine. The genes are TRBV5-1 and TRBJ2-7; D uncertain. The sample was PBMCs, taken 5 days after the yellow fever booster vaccination. This chain's CDR3 is CASSSQDLSYEQYF. In DNA, the CDR3 is TGCGCCAGCAGCTCCCAGGACCTCTCCTACGAGCAGTACTTC.